What follows are 28 T cell receptor beta chains derived from one specimen sequenced in a study of OX40 agonist ivuxolimab in advanced cancers. Sequencing was performed with immunoSEQ multiplex PCR; in TCRdb, only in-frame clones are kept and a portion is missing. The table has tens of thousands of clones, roughly 80% seen once. The sample in question was CD4+ or CD8+ T cells sorted from blood, obtained in a trial of the OX40 agonist ivuxolimab. The receptors derive from an adult with an advanced solid tumor such as melanoma, head and neck, liver or kidney cancer.

This chain connects TRBV7-8 to TRBJ2-5; 14 bases match TRBD2. This CDR3 has 15 residues. Germline CDR1 SGHVS, CDR2 FQNEAQ. V lost 4 bases and J lost 4; bases outside the gene matches: 2. The CDR3 spells CASSSGLAGGETQYF. CDR3 in DNA: TGTGCCAGCAGCTCAGGACTAGCGGGAGGAGAGACCCAGTACTTC.

The gene calls are TRBV4-1 and TRBJ2-7; D possibly corresponds to TRBD1 (6 bases). V lost 11 bases to trimming and J lost 2 bases, with 10 bases between them. From germline, CDR1 is MGHRA and CDR2 YSYEKL. The CDR3 is made up of 11 amino acids. As DNA, the CDR3 is TGCGCCGAGAAGGGGGCCTACGAGCAGTACTTC. It is translated as CAEKGAYEQYF.

The chain employs TRBV19 and TRBJ2-1; D ambiguous. CDR3 size: 15 residues. Trimming removed 7 bases at V and 0 bases at J, with 13 bases between. Germline lookup yields CDR1 LNHDA and CDR2 SQIVND (reference sequence). The CDR3 DNA follows: TGTGCCAGTACCTCGTGGGCGAGCTCCTACAATGAGCAGTTCTTC. This gives the protein CASTSWASSYNEQFF.

The V gene is TRBV7-9, the J gene TRBJ2-7, with D unresolved. The CDR3 spans 12 residues. Trimming took off 7 bases at V and 5 bases at J, with 12 bases between the two ends. Germline CDR1 reads SEHNR; CDR2 reads FQNEAQ (reference sequence). The CDR3 DNA reads as TGTGCCAGCAACCGAAGGGATGACGAGCAGTACTTC. Protein: CASNRRDDEQYF.

The V gene is TRBV2, the J gene TRBJ2-7, with TRBD1 identical over 9 bases. The ends lost 5 bases at V and 6 bases at J; junction bases unmatched: 8. Germline V gene sequence: CDR1 SNHLY, CDR2 FYNNEI. The CDR3 is 14 amino acids. In DNA, the CDR3 is TGTGCCAGCAGTAACTCACAGGGGGCGGCCGAGCAGTACTTC. Protein sequence: CASSNSQGAAEQYF.

The CDR3 spells CASSSGTGHQPQHF. CDR3 DNA sequence: TGTGCCAGCAGCTCCGGGACAGGTCATCAGCCCCAGCATTTT. The rearrangement uses TRBV5-6 and TRBJ1-5; 8 bases line up with TRBD1. Per germline, CDR1 SGHDT and CDR2 YYEEEE. The CDR3 is 14 amino acids. Trimming cost V 3 bases and J 5 bases; bases outside gene matches: 4. The full variable domain, rest sourced from reference TRBV5-6 and TRBJ1-5, is DAGVTQSPTHLIKTRGQQVTLRCSPKSGHDTVSWYQQALGQGPQFIFQYYEEEERQRGNFPDRFSGHQFPNYSSELNVNALLLGDSALYLCASSSGTGHQPQHFGDGTRLSIL.

The V and J genes are TRBV27 and TRBJ2-1; 9 bases line up with TRBD2. Germline V gene sequence: CDR1 MNHEY, CDR2 SMNVEV (reference sequence). This CDR3 is built from 16 residues. Unmatched junction bases numbered 13, after V lost 4 bases and J lost 9 bases. This CDR3 reads CASSYLAGRAVGEQFF. CDR3 sequence (DNA): TGTGCCAGCAGTTACCTAGCGGGGAGGGCCGTTGGTGAGCAGTTCTTC.

This clone was counted a few times. The CDR3 here is CASSSGSYEQYF. CDR3 nucleotide sequence: TGTGCCAGCAGTTCGGGTAGCTACGAGCAGTACTTC. The rearrangement links TRBV27 to TRBJ2-7; D unresolved. Germline CDR1 and CDR2: MNHEY and SMNVEV (reference sequence). The CDR3 totals 12 residues. V was cut by 4 bases and J by 3 bases, with 7 bases left in between.

V is TRBV28 and J is TRBJ1-5; D gene uncertain. This CDR3 has 15 residues. Germline values: CDR1 MDHEN, CDR2 SYDVKM. Trimming removed 6 bases from V and 0 bases from J, with 12 bases in between. The CDR3 bases are TGTGCCAGCAGAATAGGCGGCATTAGCAATCAGCCCCAGCATTTT. Translation gives CASRIGGISNQPQHF.

DNA for the CDR3: TGTGCCAGCAGCTGGGGGGGGGCGAGTGAGCAGTACTTC. Translating gives CASSWGGASEQYF. The chain is built from TRBV5-6 and TRBJ2-7; TRBD2 is a possible D gene (7 bases). The CDR3 has 13 amino acids. Germline CDR1 SGHDT, CDR2 YYEEEE. Trimming pared 3 bases from V and 7 bases from J, leaving 14 bases between.

This clone came up a few times. CDR3 nucleotides: TGTGCCAGCAGGGGGGAGGGCTACACCTTC. It translates to CASRGEGYTF. The chain uses TRBV6-5 and TRBJ1-2; D might be TRBD1 (5 bases). CDR1 and CDR2 (germline): MNHEY, SVGAGI. The CDR3 has 10 amino acids. V dropped 6 bases and J dropped 8 bases, with 7 bases sitting between them.

This clone was found a few times. The V gene is TRBV7-6, the J gene TRBJ2-7, with 9 bases matching TRBD2. This CDR3 region has 15 residues. CDR1 is SGHVS and CDR2 is FNYEAQ in the germline V gene. Trimming removed 0 bases from V and 0 bases from J; junction bases left unmatched: 0. The CDR3 is CASSLARGGSYEQYF. The CDR3 region has the DNA TGTGCCAGCAGCTTAGCGCGGGGGGGCTCCTACGAGCAGTACTTC. The full variable domain, rest sourced from reference TRBV7-6 and TRBJ2-7, is GAGVSQSPRYKVTKRGQDVALRCDPISGHVSLYWYRQALGQGPEFLTYFNYEAQQDKSGLPNDRFSAERPEGSISTLTIQRTEQRDSAMYRCASSLARGGSYEQYFGPGTRLTVT.

This clone was picked up one time. The chain has TRBV27 and TRBJ2-7; 7 positions agree with TRBD2. V was pared by 8 bases and J by 0 bases, with 13 bases of the junction left unmatched. This CDR3 is built from 16 residues. The germline V gene encodes CDR1 MNHEY and CDR2 SMNVEV (reference sequence). CDR3 DNA sequence: TGTGCCAGCTTCCCTCTGGGGGGGACGGGCTCCTACGAGCAGTACTTC. Protein sequence: CASFPLGGTGSYEQYF.

The CDR3 here is CASSLAARDASYGYTF. The DNA for the CDR3 is TGTGCCAGCAGCTTAGCGGCCAGGGATGCTTCCTATGGCTACACCTTC. This sequence joins TRBV13 and TRBJ1-2, with D perhaps matching TRBD1 (5 bases). Trimming removed 1 base from V and 4 bases from J, with 16 bases in between. CDR1 is PRHDT and CDR2 is FYEKMQ in the germline V gene (reference sequence). There are 16 residues in the CDR3.

This clone turned up a few times. CDR3 sequence reads: CASSLKMGGTRQETQYF. In nucleotides, the CDR3 is TGTGCCAGCAGTTTAAAGATGGGGGGAACGAGGCAAGAGACCCAGTACTTC. This chain joins TRBV27 and TRBJ2-5, with D perhaps TRBD2 (6 bases). The V end lost 2 bases, the J end lost 2 bases, and 18 bases lay between the germline ends. CDR1 and CDR2 (germline): MNHEY, SMNVEV (reference sequence). The length of the CDR3 is 17 residues.

The V call is TRBV7-6, the J call TRBJ1-1, with a weak D call TRBD1 (6 bases). There are 13 residues in the CDR3. Germline loops: CDR1 SGHVS, CDR2 FNYEAQ. With 4 bases removed from V and 4 bases from J, the gap between germline ends came to 10 bases. The DNA of the CDR3 is TGTGCCAGCAGCTCCTCAGGGGCCACTGAAGCTTTCTTT. It encodes CASSSSGATEAFF.

This clone has a single count. The V and J genes are TRBV6-1 and TRBJ2-7; D may be TRBD1 (5 bases). Deletions cut 1 base from V and 0 bases from J, with 10 bases between. Germline CDR1 and CDR2: MNHNS and SASEGT. The CDR3 is 15 amino acids. The CDR3 loop reads CASSEGPGPSYEQYF. CDR3 nucleotide sequence: TGTGCCAGCAGTGAAGGGCCAGGGCCCTCCTACGAGCAGTACTTC.

This chain connects TRBV5-1 to TRBJ1-4, with 9 bases lining up with TRBD1. Germline V gene sequence: CDR1 SGHRS, CDR2 YFSETQ. The CDR3 contains 14 residues. V lost 4 bases and J lost 7; bases outside the gene matches: 5. DNA for the CDR3: TGCGCCAGCAGCCAGACAGGGGGACGTGAAAAACTGTTTTTT. It is translated as CASSQTGGREKLFF. The full variable domain, rest sourced from reference TRBV5-1 and TRBJ1-4, is KAGVTQTPRYLIKTRGQQVTLSCSPISGHRSVSWYQQTPGQGLQFLFEYFSETQRNKGNFPGRFSGRQFSNSRSEMNVSTLELGDSALYLCASSQTGGREKLFFGSGTQLSVL.

The chain is built from TRBV7-9 and TRBJ1-2; 9 bases are shared with TRBD1. The CDR3 runs 15 residues. Trimming removed 1 base from V and 6 bases from J; junction bases left unmatched: 6. The V gene's germline CDR1 is SEHNR and CDR2 FQNEAQ (reference sequence). Written as DNA, the CDR3 is TGTGCCAGCAGCTTAGAGGACAGGGGAAGAAATGGCTACACCTTC. Protein sequence: CASSLEDRGRNGYTF.

V usage is TRBV27 and J usage is TRBJ2-7; 10 nucleotides match TRBD1. This CDR3 spans 15 amino acids. Germline V gene sequence: CDR1 MNHEY, CDR2 SMNVEV (reference sequence). V lost 5 bases and J lost 3; bases outside the gene matches: 7. In DNA, the CDR3 is TGTGCCAGCAGTACCCCCGGGACAGGGGTCTACGAGCAGTACTTC. It encodes CASSTPGTGVYEQYF.

The chain combines TRBV20-1 with TRBJ1-1, with 7 nucleotides matching TRBD1. Trimming cost V 3 bases and J 11 bases; bases outside gene matches: 6. The V gene's germline CDR1 is DFQATT and CDR2 SNEGSKA (reference sequence). The CDR3 contains 11 residues. CDR3 sequence (DNA): TGCAGTGCTAGGCCGGACAGGCGGGCTTTCTTT. Encoded protein: CSARPDRRAFF.

This clone has a handful of counts. The rearrangement uses TRBV2 and TRBJ2-7; possible D gene TRBD1, 5 bases. The V end lost 8 bases, the J end lost 5 bases, and 19 bases lay between the germline ends. Germline CDR1 SNHLY, CDR2 FYNNEI. This CDR3 contains 14 residues. The CDR3 loop is CASGSGYFINEQYF. As DNA, the CDR3 is TGTGCCAGCGGGTCAGGGTATTTTATCAACGAGCAGTACTTC.

V and J are TRBV19 and TRBJ2-1; 7 bases agree with TRBD2. The CDR3 contains 15 residues. With V trimmed by 7 bases and J by 1 base, 7 bases remained unmatched. Germline V gene sequence: CDR1 LNHDA, CDR2 SQIVND (reference sequence). The CDR3 bases are TGTGCCAGTACCCTCGGCGGGGGATCCTACAATGAGCAGTTCTTC. Translated, it gives CASTLGGGSYNEQFF.

This clone appeared a few times. This sequence joins TRBV30 and TRBJ1-5; 8 bases match TRBD1. The CDR3 extends over 13 amino acids. The germline V gene has CDR1 GTSNPN and CDR2 SVGIG (reference sequence). V trimming: 1 base; J trimming: 7 bases; junction bases outside the gene matches: 3. This CDR3 reads CAWSGTGSQPQHF. The CDR3 region has the DNA TGTGCCTGGAGTGGGACAGGGAGCCAGCCCCAGCATTTT.

V gene TRBV7-9 combines with J gene TRBJ1-1; D unresolved. CDR1 and CDR2 (germline): SEHNR, FQNEAQ (reference sequence). The V gene lost 7 bases and the J gene lost 0 bases, with 15 bases spanning the gap. The CDR3 is 15 amino acids. CDR3 region: CASTHPQIMNTEAFF. Written as DNA, the CDR3 is TGTGCCAGCACTCATCCACAGATAATGAACACTGAAGCTTTCTTT.

The rearrangement joins TRBV9 to TRBJ2-7; 9 bases agree with TRBD2. CDR1 is SGDLS, CDR2 YYNGEE, per germline. This CDR3 contains 17 residues. Trimming took 2 bases from V and 5 from J; bases not matched to a gene: 14. The CDR3 sequence: CASSVGVAGDYWNEQYF. The CDR3 coding sequence is TGTGCCAGCAGCGTGGGGGTAGCGGGAGATTATTGGAACGAGCAGTACTTC.

The V gene is TRBV5-6, the J gene TRBJ1-2; D is possibly TRBD1 (6 bases). The CDR3 has 14 residues. The ends were cut back, 2 bases at V and 3 bases at J, with 11 bases in the middle. The germline V gene encodes CDR1 SGHDT and CDR2 YYEEEE. As DNA, the CDR3 is TGTGCCAGCAGCTTAGGGGGGCTCGACTATGGCTACACCTTC. It encodes CASSLGGLDYGYTF. Complete variable domain (other parts from reference TRBV5-6 and TRBJ1-2): DAGVTQSPTHLIKTRGQQVTLRCSPKSGHDTVSWYQQALGQGPQFIFQYYEEEERQRGNFPDRFSGHQFPNYSSELNVNALLLGDSALYLCASSLGGLDYGYTFGSGTRLTVV.

The chain recombines TRBV5-6 with TRBJ1-2; D ambiguous. Trimming left V 6 bases short and J 3 bases short, with 12 bases between. This CDR3 is built from 13 residues. CDR1 and CDR2 (germline): SGHDT, YYEEEE. Written as DNA, the CDR3 is TGTGCCAGCACCCCGGGCGGACACTATGGCTACACCTTC. As protein: CASTPGGHYGYTF.